The table lists the clone carrying this T cell receptor (beta chain) with a count of one. The antigen is unknown. The junction shows a germline mismatch at one end, possibly a read error. The data are from a study of blood T cells in healthy people across ages. Points from the study as a whole: Donor CMV status, an unknown factor, possibly confounded changes in expanded clonotypes.

The second PCR ran roughly 7 to 12 cycles with a sample-barcoded 5' primer and J-beta primers. Every cDNA molecule carried a tag from a template-switch adaptor bearing 12 random nucleotides. MiXCR, applied by TCRdb to the 5' RACE reads, yields one record per CDR3 protein. The sample gives about 1,000,000 distinct CDR3 sequences, 40% to 50% of which show up once; approximately 17% is in the top ten. Material for sequencing was blood. The sequence was collected from a woman in her sixties in good health.

This CDR3 reads CASIGAARRYNEQFF. Here the CDR3 DNA reads TGCGCCAGCATAGGGGCCGCCCGACGCTACAATGAGCAGTTCTTC. This rearrangement joins TRBV28 to TRBJ2-1, with D perhaps matching TRBD1 (5 bases). CDR1 is MDHEN and CDR2 is SYDVKM in the germline V gene. The CDR3 length is 15 residues. The full variable domain, with the rest looked up from reference TRBV28 and TRBJ2-1, is DVKVTQSSRYLVKRTGEKVFLECVQDMDHENMFWYRQDPGLGLRLIYFSYDVKMKEKGDIPEGYSVSREKKERFSLILESASTNQTSMYLCASIGAARRYNEQFFGPGTRLTVL.